This TCR beta chain is from a study of vaccination effects on CD4 cells after COVID-19. The V gene lost 3 bases and the J gene lost 7 bases, with 10 bases spanning the gap. The CDR3 loop spans 12 amino acids. Germline CDR1 is GTSNPN and CDR2 is SVGIG (reference sequence). Some clones are missing from TCRdb's copy, which holds only in-frame ones; the method was immunoSEQ multiplex PCR. The sample comprises about 57,000 clones, around 73% of which are singletons, and more than 4% rests with the top ten. In this sample, this clone turned up a few times. Its antigen is not known. After around ten days in culture, the CD4+ T cells were isolated. Participants were given two doses of BNT162b2 or mRNA-1273 vaccine. Cultures received IL-2 medium that replaced half the medium on days 3 and 7.

The clonotype originates from a human donor who received a COVID-19 vaccine. The rearrangement links TRBV30 to TRBJ1-3; D not resolved. The sequencing used CD4+ T cells from PBMCs cultured without peptide, collected after COVID-19 vaccination. CDR3 DNA: TGTGCCTGGAGAAGGCCCGGGAACACCATATATTTT. This encodes CAWRRPGNTIYF.